This T cell receptor (beta chain) was recovered during a study of OX40 agonist ivuxolimab in advanced cancers. Study summary: Every 2 weeks, patients got intravenous ivuxolimab at one of six dose levels (0.01-10 mg/kg). Allowance was made for prior anti-PD-1, anti-PD-L1 or anti-CTLA-4 therapy, and roughly 40% had some. Study outcomes and limitations: Dose levels from 0.1 to 3.0 mg/kg saw CD4+ and CD8+ blood T cells expand clonally by week 6.

Some clones are missing from TCRdb's copy, which holds only in-frame ones; the method was immunoSEQ multiplex PCR. The sample includes tens of thousands of clones, approximately 90% of them seen just once. A word on this clone: The antigen is not known.

The starting material was CD4+ or CD8+ T cells sorted from blood, obtained in a trial of the OX40 agonist ivuxolimab. The sequence came from an adult with an advanced solid tumor such as melanoma, head and neck, liver or kidney cancer.

The CDR3 here is CASSPVGTGGTGELFF. CDR3 sequence (DNA): TGTGCCAGCAGTCCCGTGGGGACAGGGGGCACCGGGGAGCTGTTTTTT. This chain links TRBV27 with TRBJ2-2; 11 positions agree with TRBD1. The J segment lost 4 bases and the V segment lost 5 bases, leaving 6 bases of the junction unmatched. The germline CDR1 and CDR2 sequences are MNHEY and SMNVEV (reference sequence). This CDR3 contains 16 residues.